One and the same sample provided the 6 T cell receptor beta chains below, sequenced in a study of regulatory T cells in long-lasting Graves disease. According to the study, TCR beta libraries were built with iRepertoire HTBI primers and CDR3-region Arm-PCR. TCRdb independently ran MiXCR on the multiplex PCR reads; one entry per CDR3 protein. This sample has about 540,000 distinct CDR3 sequences, with about 14% found just once. Time point defined: newly diagnosed GD, antithyroid drugs for less than 3 months. Generation of the TCR library employed RNA extracted from PBMCs. The same sample was also used in a study of T cells in Graves' hyperthyroidism and ophthalmopathy.

The sample in question was peripheral blood mononuclear cells (PBMCs), obtained at new diagnosis, from a patient treated with antithyroid drugs. The receptor set was obtained from a young man with Graves disease.

This clonotype was seen many times. This chain connects TRBV12-5 to TRBJ1-5; TRBD1 might be the D (5 bases). CDR1 and CDR2 (germline): LGHNT, FRNRAP. The CDR3 runs to 12 residues. V dropped 6 bases and J dropped 7 bases, with 10 bases sitting between them. In DNA form, the CDR3 reads TGTGCTAGTGGCCCAGGGTCACAGCCCCAGCATTTT. Protein product: CASGPGSQPQHF.

The chain has TRBV28 and TRBJ1-2; TRBD1 is a possible D gene (6 bases). The germline gives CDR1 MDHEN, CDR2 SYDVKM. V dropped 3 bases and J dropped 3 bases, with 11 bases sitting between them. CDR3 length: 14 residues. The CDR3 region is CASSFPGQYYGYTF. The CDR3 DNA reads TGTGCCAGCAGTTTCCCGGGACAATACTATGGCTACACCTTC.

The chain carries TRBV15 and TRBJ2-7, with 13 bases identical to TRBD2. The V gene end was trimmed by 4 bases and the J gene end by 6 bases; junction bases not matched to a gene: 12. This CDR3 spans 17 amino acids. CDR1 is LNHNV, CDR2 YYDKDF, per germline (reference sequence). CDR3 sequence: CATSTSGLAGLPGEQYF. The CDR3 DNA is TGTGCCACCAGCACTTCGGGACTAGCGGGGCTTCCCGGCGAGCAGTACTTC.

This clonotype came up a few times. The chain links TRBV2 to TRBJ2-1; 9 nucleotides match TRBD2. V trimming: 10 bases; J trimming: 5 bases; junction bases outside the gene matches: 9. Germline-derived CDR1 and CDR2 are SNHLY and FYNNEI. CDR3 length: 14 residues. CDR3 nucleotide sequence: TGTGCCACACACCTGGGACTAGCTAACAATGAGCAGTTCTTC. As protein: CATHLGLANNEQFF. The variable domain in full, with the rest retrieved from reference TRBV2 and TRBJ2-1, is EPEVTQTPSHQVTQMGQEVILRCVPISNHLYFYWYRQILGQKVEFLVSFYNNEISEKSEIFDDQFSVERPDGSNFTLKIRSTKLEDSAMYFCATHLGLANNEQFFGPGTRLTVL.

The CDR3 DNA is TGCGCCAGCAGCCAAGATTGGAAGGGGCAGCCCCAGCATTTT. This gives the protein CASSQDWKGQPQHF. This rearrangement joins TRBV4-1 to TRBJ1-5; the D gene is possibly TRBD1 (5 bases). This CDR3 is 14 amino acids long. V was cut by 0 bases and J by 7 bases, with 10 bases left in between. Germline values: CDR1 MGHRA, CDR2 YSYEKL.

Note on this clonotype: Relative to the germline gene, one junction end is altered; a read error may explain this. The chain has TRBV13 and TRBJ2-1; D remains unclear. CDR3 length: 14 amino acids. Germline V gene sequence: CDR1 PRHDT, CDR2 FYEKMQ (reference sequence). The CDR3 DNA follows: TGTGCCAGCAGCTTAGGCACTGGGGTGGATGAGCAGCTCTTC. Encoded protein: CASSLGTGVDEQLF.